Listed below are T cell receptor beta chains from one sample, sequenced in a study of T cell changes during pregnancy in multiple sclerosis. The method was immunoSEQ multiplex PCR; TCRdb's version includes in-frame clones alone and lacks a portion of them. This repertoire shows 35,000 to 55,000 clones, about 91% found once; its top ten account for roughly 2.2%. Specimen: peripheral blood, collected in the third trimester of pregnancy. These receptors all come from a female donor with multiple sclerosis, enrolled in a pregnancy study. Both conserved end residues are part of each CDR3. D genes are given only for firm matches. Clone size is shown for a subset of rows, as once, few, many or a class of expanded clone.

d_call j_call clone_size v_call cdr3_nt cdr3_aa
TRBD2 TRBJ2-5 NA TRBV7-2 TGTGCCAGCAGTCGGGGGGGGGCCCAAGAGACCCAGTACTTC CASSRGGAQETQYF
NA TRBJ1-3 NA TRBV19 TGTGCCAGTAGTATCCAGAGGGAGGAAAACACCATATATTTT CASSIQREENTIYF
NA TRBJ2-1 NA TRBV10-3 TGTGCCATCAGTGAGTCTTTAAGGACTACGCTCTACAATGAGCAGTTCTTC CAISESLRTTLYNEQFF
TRBD2 TRBJ2-5 NA TRBV7-9 TGTGCCAGCAGCTTAGGGGTAGCGGGAGAGACCCAGTACTTC CASSLGVAGETQYF
NA TRBJ2-3 NA TRBV5-6 TGTGCCAGCAGCTTGGCCAAAATCAATCGAGCGCCAGATACGCAGTATTTT CASSLAKINRAPDTQYF
TRBD2 TRBJ2-7 NA TRBV7-2 TGTGCCAGCAAGGATCCGGGACTAGCGGACTACGAGCAGTACTTC CASKDPGLADYEQYF
TRBD1 TRBJ1-1 NA TRBV4-3 TGCGCCAGCAGCCAATCAAGGGGGCTCCTAGGTTTTAACACTGAAGCTTTCTTT CASSQSRGLLGFNTEAFF
TRBD2 TRBJ2-1 once TRBV19 TGTGCCAGTAGTATGGGACTAGCGGTCAATGAGCAGTTCTTC CASSMGLAVNEQFF
NA TRBJ2-2 NA TRBV27 TGTGCCAGCAGATCAGGGTCTTTCGACACCGGGGAGCTGTTTTTT CASRSGSFDTGELFF
TRBD1 TRBJ1-1 NA TRBV2 TGTGCCAGCCGGGACTTGACAGGGGGGAACACTGAAGCTTTCTTT CASRDLTGGNTEAFF